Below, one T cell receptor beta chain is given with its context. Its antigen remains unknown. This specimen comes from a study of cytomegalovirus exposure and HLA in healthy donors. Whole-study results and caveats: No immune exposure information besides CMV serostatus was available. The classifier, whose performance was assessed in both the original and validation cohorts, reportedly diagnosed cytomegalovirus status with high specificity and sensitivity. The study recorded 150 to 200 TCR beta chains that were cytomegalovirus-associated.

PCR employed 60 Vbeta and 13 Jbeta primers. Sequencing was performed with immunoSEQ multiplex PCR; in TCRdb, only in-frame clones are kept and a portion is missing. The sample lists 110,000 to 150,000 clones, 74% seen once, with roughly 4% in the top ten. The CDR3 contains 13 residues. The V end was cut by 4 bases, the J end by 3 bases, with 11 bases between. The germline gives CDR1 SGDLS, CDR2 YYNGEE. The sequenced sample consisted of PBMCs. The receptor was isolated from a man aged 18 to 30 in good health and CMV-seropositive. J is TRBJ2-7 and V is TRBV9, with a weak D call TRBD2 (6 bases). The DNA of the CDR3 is TGTGCCAGCAGCCCCGGGGGATTCTACGAGCAGTACTTC. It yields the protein CASSPGGFYEQYF.